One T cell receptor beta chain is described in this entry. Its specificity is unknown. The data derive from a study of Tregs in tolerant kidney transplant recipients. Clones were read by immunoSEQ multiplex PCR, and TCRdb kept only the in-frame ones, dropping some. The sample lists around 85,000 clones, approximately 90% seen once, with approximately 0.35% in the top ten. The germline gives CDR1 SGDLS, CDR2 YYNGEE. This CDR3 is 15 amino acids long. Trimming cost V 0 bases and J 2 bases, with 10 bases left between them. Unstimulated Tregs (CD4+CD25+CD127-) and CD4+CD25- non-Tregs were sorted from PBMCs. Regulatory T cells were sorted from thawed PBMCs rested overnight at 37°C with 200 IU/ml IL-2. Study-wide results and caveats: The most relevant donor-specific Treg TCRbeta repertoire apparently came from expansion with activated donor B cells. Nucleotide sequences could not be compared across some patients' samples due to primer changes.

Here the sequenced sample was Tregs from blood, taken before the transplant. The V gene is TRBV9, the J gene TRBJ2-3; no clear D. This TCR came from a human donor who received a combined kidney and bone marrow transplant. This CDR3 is CASSVEDYPTDTQYF. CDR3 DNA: TGTGCCAGCAGCGTAGAGGATTACCCCACAGATACGCAGTATTTT.